The source of this T cell receptor beta chain is a study of blood T cell repertoires in COVID-19. This CDR3 is 14 amino acids long. The V and J ends lost 7 bases and 6 bases, in that order; junction bases with no gene match: 10. CDR1 is MNHEY and CDR2 is SVGAGI in the germline V gene. The assay was immunoSEQ multiplex PCR, and TCRdb's table has in-frame clones only and misses some. The table includes around 50,000 clones, approximately 78% detected once. The V call is TRBV6-5, the J call TRBJ2-7; 9 bases fit TRBD1. The receptor was isolated from a woman between 50 and 59 years old with acute COVID-19. Sequencing was done on a sample of PBMCs or T cells enriched from blood (not recorded which). The DNA of the CDR3 is TGTGCCAGCACCACGGGACAGGGCCTTTTCGAGCAGTACTTC. This sequence encodes CASTTGQGLFEQYF.